This TCR beta chain was profiled in a study of T cell clonotyping in hematopoietic cell transplantation (dated by TCRdb to the early 2020s). General notes on the study: The study collected 135 blood samples from 35 to 45 consecutive transplant recipients and their related donors. Patient recruitment ran from 2015 to early 2017, and follow-up continued until late 2020 or death.

A word on this clone: Its cognate antigen has yet to be identified. No much larger clone is present one base from it, and per-base qualities are unavailable.

The sample's time point, from its label and the paper: 100 days after allo-HCT. Blood from recipients was drawn roughly 28 days before transplant, then again at days 30, 100 and 180 after transplant. Nuclei Lysis Solution was used to extract genomic DNA from fresh or cryopreserved unfractionated peripheral blood mononuclear cells. TCR beta CDR3 regions were amplified from genomic DNA with the immunoSEQ assay, a bias-controlled multiplex PCR using V- and J-specific primers. In a second PCR step, the CDR3 amplicons were tagged with a proprietary barcode plus Illumina adapter sequences. An Illumina MiSeq instrument was used to sequence the CDR3 libraries. In the authors' own workflow: immunoSEQ Analyzer 3.0 was used for export and quality control, with R Bioconductor and Immunarch used for downstream analyses. Repertoire metrics were calculated using only productive rearrangements within the normalized downsampled data set. Pathologically expanded clonotypes were defined as those larger than 5 templates in the normalized cohort. The Inverse Simpson Index was used to measure repertoire diversity. To capture all clonotypes, the CMV-specificity analyses were run on the non-normalized data set. TCRdb took over this immuneACCESS table, retaining in-frame rearrangements with V and J assigned. Such tables are incomplete; in checked studies, under half of the missing clones stem from an unresolved V gene, and the remainder is unexplained. V and J calls and clone size are copied from that table; D and trimming were computed from the DNA. This sample has about 17,000 clones in its table, and 85% to 90% of those were observed once. The ten largest account for 4% to 5% of the sample.

General conclusions and limits of the study: Only a small fraction of recipient repertoires overlapped donor repertoires, with over 95% appearing de novo at the given depth. After transplant, TCR diversity in recipients dropped, and pathologically expanded clonotypes increased progressively from day 30 to day 180. Broader TCR repertoire diversity after transplant was predicted by Inverse Simpson Index values from donors and from recipients before transplant. The sample size was limited, and because cells were not sorted, the contributions of CD4 and CD8 repertoires could not be separated.

The germline V gene supplies CDR1 MDHEN and CDR2 SYDVKM. V is shortened by 6 bases, J by 8 bases, and the region joining them spans 10 bases. Its CDR3 holds 12 amino acids, cysteine through phenylalanine. Only CDR3 DNA is held: 36 bases, read in frame from base 1. The specimen comprised PBMCs, sampled 100 days after allogeneic stem cell transplant. The rearranged chain carries TRBV28 and TRBJ1-4, with the D gene not confidently named. The TCR originated in a male patient aged 55-69 years who had an allogeneic stem cell transplant from a related donor, so the T cells may come from the graft donor. Some clones in this sample may be carry-over from other donors' samples. CDR3 reads: CASSTPGEKLFF. The DNA sequence follows: TGTGCCAGCAGCACCCCTGGGGAAAAACTGTTTTTT. The variable domain in full, with residues beyond the CDR3 obtained from the reference TRBV28 and TRBJ1-4 genes, is DVKVTQSSRYLVKRTGEKVFLECVQDMDHENMFWYRQDPGLGLRLIYFSYDVKMKEKGDIPEGYSVSREKKERFSLILESASTNQTSMYLCASSTPGEKLFFGSGTQLSVL.